This T cell receptor beta chain is drawn from a study of response to subunit inactivated influenza vaccine. For this clonotype: Its antigen remains unknown.

Study-level results: T cells newly recruited by each seasonal influenza vaccination are few, the authors suggested.

One entry per CDR3 protein, called by TCRdb with MiXCR from the RT-PCR reads. The table has about 780,000 distinct CDR3 sequences, about 18% seen once. The CDR3 has 13 residues. Germline V gene data show CDR1 as SGDLS and CDR2 as YYNGEE. The trim removed 6 bases at V and 9 bases at J, leaving 6 bases unmatched. V usage is TRBV9 and J usage is TRBJ2-1; TRBD1 aligns across 10 bases. Sequenced here: PBMCs from blood, sampled around 5 days after vaccination. This clonotype was sampled from a man aged 50-59 years who received an inactivated influenza vaccine. The CDR3 DNA reads TGTGCCAGCACCAGACAGGGGGCGGTTGAGCAGTTCTTC. Translated: CASTRQGAVEQFF.